The clone carrying this TCR beta chain was seen more than once but under ten times. Its antigen is as yet unknown. The length of the CDR3 is 16 residues. CDR1 and CDR2 (germline): SGHDT, YYEEEE. The V gene end was trimmed by 4 bases and the J gene end by 2 bases; junction bases not matched to a gene: 8. The data stem from a study of cytomegalovirus exposure and HLA in healthy donors. Study-level points and caveats: A prior analysis recorded that most TCR beta V segments were productive about 87% or about 30% of the time. The authors later found TCR association rates varying by HLA locus, with DRB1 most and HLA-C fewest. Generally TCR sequences proved uncommon, though certain public TCRs appeared in numerous donors.

This PCR relied on a set of 60 Vbeta primers and 13 Jbeta primers. The table came from immunoSEQ multiplex PCR; TCRdb's copy has only in-frame clones and leaves some out. In the table there are roughly 68,000 clones, under 80% of which are singletons. The clonotype comes from a male donor in good health and CMV-seropositive. The chain carries TRBV5-6 and TRBJ1-2; 10 bases map to TRBD1. Sequenced material: PBMCs. The CDR3 sequence: CASSGMTGGPNYGYTF. The CDR3 nucleotides are TGTGCCAGCAGCGGGATGACAGGGGGCCCGAACTATGGCTACACCTTC.